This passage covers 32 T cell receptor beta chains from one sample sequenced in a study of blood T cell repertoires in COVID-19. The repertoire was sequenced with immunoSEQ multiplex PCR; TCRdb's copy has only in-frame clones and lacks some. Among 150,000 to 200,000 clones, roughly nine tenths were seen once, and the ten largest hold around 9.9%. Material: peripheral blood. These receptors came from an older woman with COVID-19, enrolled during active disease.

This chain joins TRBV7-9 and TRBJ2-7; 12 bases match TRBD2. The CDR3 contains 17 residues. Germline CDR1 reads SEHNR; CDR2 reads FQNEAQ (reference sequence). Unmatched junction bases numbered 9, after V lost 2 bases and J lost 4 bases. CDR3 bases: TGTGCCAGCAGCTTAAAAGGGACTAGCGGGTCTGCATACGAGCAGTACTTC. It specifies CASSLKGTSGSAYEQYF.

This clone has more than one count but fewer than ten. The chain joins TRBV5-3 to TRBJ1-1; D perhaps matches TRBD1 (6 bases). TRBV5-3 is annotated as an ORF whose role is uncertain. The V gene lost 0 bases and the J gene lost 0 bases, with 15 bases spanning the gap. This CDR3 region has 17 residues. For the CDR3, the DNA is TGTGCCAGAAGCTTGGCCAGGGCAGGGGACATGAACACTGAAGCTTTCTTT. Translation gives CARSLARAGDMNTEAFF.

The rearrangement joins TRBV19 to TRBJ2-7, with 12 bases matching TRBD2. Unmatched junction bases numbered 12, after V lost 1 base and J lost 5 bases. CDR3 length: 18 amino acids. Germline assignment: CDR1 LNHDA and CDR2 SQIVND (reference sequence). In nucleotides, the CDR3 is TGTGCCAGTAGTATAGTCGTGACTAGCGGGAGAATTGTCCACGAGCAGTACTTC. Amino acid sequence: CASSIVVTSGRIVHEQYF.

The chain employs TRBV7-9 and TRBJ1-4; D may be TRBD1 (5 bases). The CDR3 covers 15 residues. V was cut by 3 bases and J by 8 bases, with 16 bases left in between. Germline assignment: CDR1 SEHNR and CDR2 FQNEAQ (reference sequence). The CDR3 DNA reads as TGTGCCAGCAGCTTTCCCCCGGGGAGGGGCGAAAAACTGTTTTTT. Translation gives CASSFPPGRGEKLFF.

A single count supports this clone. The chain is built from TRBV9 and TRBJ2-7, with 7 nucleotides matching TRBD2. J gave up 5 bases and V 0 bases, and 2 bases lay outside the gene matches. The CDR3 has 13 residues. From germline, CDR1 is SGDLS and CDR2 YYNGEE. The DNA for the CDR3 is TGTGCCAGCAGCGTAGCGGGGGGAAACGAGCAGTACTTC. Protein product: CASSVAGGNEQYF.

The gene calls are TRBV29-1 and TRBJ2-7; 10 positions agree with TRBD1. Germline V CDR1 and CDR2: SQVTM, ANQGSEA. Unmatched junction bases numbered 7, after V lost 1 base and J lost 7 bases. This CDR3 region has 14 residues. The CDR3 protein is CSVEGLGQGGEQYF. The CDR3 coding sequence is TGCAGCGTTGAAGGGTTAGGACAGGGGGGTGAGCAGTACTTC.

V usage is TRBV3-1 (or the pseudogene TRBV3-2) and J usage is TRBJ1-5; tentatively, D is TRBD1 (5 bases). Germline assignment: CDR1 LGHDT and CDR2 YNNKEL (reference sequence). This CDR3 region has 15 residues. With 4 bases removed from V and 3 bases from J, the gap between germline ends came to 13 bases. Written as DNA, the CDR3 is TGTGCCAGCAGCCTCACGGGGGATTCCAATCAGCCCCAGCATTTT. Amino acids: CASSLTGDSNQPQHF.

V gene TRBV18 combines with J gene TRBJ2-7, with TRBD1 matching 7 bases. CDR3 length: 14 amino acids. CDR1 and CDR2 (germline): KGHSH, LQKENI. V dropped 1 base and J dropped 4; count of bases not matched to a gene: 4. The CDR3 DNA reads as TGTGCCAGCTCACCACTGGGACAGAATTACGAGCAGTACTTC. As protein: CASSPLGQNYEQYF.

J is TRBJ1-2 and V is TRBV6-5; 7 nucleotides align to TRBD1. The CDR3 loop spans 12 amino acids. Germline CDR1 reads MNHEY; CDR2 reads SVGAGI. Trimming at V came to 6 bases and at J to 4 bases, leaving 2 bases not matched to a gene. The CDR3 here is CASRGQSYGYTF. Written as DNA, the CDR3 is TGTGCCAGCAGGGGACAGAGCTATGGCTACACCTTC.

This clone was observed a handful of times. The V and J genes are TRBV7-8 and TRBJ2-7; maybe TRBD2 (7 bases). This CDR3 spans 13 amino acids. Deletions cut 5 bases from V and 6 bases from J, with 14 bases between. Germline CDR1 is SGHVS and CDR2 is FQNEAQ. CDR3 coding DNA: TGTGCCAGCAGCATTGGAGGGGGGGGCGAGCAGTACTTC. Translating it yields CASSIGGGGEQYF.

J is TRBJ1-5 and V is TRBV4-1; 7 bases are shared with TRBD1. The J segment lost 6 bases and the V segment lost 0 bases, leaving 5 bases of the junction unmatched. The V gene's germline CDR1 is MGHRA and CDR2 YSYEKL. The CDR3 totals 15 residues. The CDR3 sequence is CASSQDEGAGQPQHF. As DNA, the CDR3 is TGCGCCAGCAGCCAAGATGAGGGGGCGGGTCAGCCCCAGCATTTT.

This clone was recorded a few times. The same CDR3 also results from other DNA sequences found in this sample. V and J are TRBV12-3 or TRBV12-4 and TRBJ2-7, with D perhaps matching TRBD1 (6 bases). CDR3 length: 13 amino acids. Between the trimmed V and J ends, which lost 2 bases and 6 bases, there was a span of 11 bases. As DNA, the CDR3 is TGTGCCAGCAGTTTAAGACAGGTCGGCGAGCAGTACTTC. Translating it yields CASSLRQVGEQYF.

The CDR3 protein is CATSRDRGRLLDEQFF. The CDR3, as DNA: TGTGCCACCAGCAGAGATCGCGGGAGGCTGCTTGATGAGCAGTTCTTC. This rearrangement joins TRBV15 to TRBJ2-1, with 8 nucleotides matching TRBD2. CDR1 and CDR2 (germline): LNHNV, YYDKDF (reference sequence). V was clipped by 0 bases and J by 8 bases; unmatched bases: 9. The CDR3 extends over 16 amino acids.

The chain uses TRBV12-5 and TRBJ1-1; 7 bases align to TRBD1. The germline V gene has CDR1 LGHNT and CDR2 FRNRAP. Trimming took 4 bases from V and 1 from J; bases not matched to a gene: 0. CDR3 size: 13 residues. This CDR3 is CASGWTGNTEAFF. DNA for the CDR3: TGTGCTAGTGGTTGGACAGGGAACACTGAAGCTTTCTTT.

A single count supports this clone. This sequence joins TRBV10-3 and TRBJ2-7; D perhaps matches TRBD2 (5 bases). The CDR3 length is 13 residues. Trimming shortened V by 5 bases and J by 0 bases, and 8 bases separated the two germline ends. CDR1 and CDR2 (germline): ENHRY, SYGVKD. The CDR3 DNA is TGTGCCATCAGTCCCGGGGACTCCTACGAGCAGTACTTC. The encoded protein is CAISPGDSYEQYF.

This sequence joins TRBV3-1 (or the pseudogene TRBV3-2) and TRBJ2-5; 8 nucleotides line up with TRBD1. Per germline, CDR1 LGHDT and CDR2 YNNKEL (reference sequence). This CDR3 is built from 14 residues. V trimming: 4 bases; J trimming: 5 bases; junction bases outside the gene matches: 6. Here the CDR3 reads CASSRGQGGETQYF. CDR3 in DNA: TGTGCCAGCAGCCGCGGACAGGGCGGCGAGACCCAGTACTTC.

DNA of the CDR3: TGTGCCAGCAGCTCTCAGGGGGACACCGGGGAGCTGTTTTTT. Protein sequence: CASSSQGDTGELFF. This chain connects TRBV7-2 to TRBJ2-2, with 7 bases aligning to TRBD1. After removal of 4 bases from V and 3 bases from J, the junction contained 2 bases not matched to a gene. CDR3 length equals 14 residues. Germline V gene data show CDR1 as SGHTA and CDR2 as FQGNSA.

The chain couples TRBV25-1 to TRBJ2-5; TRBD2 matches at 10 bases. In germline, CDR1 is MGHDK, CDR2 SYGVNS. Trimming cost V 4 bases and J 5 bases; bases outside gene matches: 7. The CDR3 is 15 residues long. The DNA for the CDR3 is TGTGCCAGCAGTGTGAGCGGGAGGGCCTGGGAGACCCAGTACTTC. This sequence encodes CASSVSGRAWETQYF.

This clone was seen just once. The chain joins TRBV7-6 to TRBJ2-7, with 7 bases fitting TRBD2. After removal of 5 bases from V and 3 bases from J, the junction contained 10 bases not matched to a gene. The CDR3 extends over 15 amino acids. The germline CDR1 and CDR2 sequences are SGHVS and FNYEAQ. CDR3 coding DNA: TGTGCCAGCAGCCCAGAACTAGCGCCCGGCTACGAGCAGTACTTC. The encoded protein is CASSPELAPGYEQYF.

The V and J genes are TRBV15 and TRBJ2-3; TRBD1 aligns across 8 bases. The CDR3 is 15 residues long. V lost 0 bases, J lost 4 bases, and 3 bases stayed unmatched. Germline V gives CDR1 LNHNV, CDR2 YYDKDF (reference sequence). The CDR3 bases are TGTGCCACCAGCAGAGACGGACAGGGAGCAGATACGCAGTATTTT. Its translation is CATSRDGQGADTQYF.

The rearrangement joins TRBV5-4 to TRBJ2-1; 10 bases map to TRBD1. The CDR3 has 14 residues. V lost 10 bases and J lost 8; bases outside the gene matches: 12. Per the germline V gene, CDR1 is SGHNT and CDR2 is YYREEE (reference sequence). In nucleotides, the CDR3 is TGTGCCTGTTCGGCCGGGACAGGGGTGGATGAGCAGTTCTTC. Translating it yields CACSAGTGVDEQFF. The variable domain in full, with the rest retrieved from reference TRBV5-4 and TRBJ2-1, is ETGVTQSPTHLIKTRGQQVTLRCSSQSGHNTVSWYQQALGQGPQFIFQYYREEENGRGNFPPRFSGLQFPNYSSELNVNALELDDSALYLCACSAGTGVDEQFFGPGTRLTVL.

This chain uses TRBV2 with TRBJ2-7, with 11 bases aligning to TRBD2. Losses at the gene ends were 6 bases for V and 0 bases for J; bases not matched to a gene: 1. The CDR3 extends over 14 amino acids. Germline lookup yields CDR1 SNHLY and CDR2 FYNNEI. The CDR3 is CASRTSGSSYEQYF. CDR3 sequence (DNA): TGTGCCAGCAGAACTAGCGGGAGCTCCTACGAGCAGTACTTC.

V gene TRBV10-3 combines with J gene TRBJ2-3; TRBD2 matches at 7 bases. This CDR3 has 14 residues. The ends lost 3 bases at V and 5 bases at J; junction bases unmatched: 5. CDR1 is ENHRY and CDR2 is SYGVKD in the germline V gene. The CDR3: CAISDRGSGDTQYF. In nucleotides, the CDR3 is TGTGCCATCAGTGATCGCGGGAGTGGAGATACGCAGTATTTT.

In nucleotides, the CDR3 is TGTGCCAGCAGCTTAGGGCCGTTTGGACTAGCTCTTCAAGAGACCCAGTACTTC. Translation: CASSLGPFGLALQETQYF. V usage is TRBV7-2 and J usage is TRBJ2-5; 8 bases line up with TRBD2. The CDR3 runs to 18 residues. The germline V gene encodes CDR1 SGHTA and CDR2 FQGNSA. The J segment lost 2 bases and the V segment lost 1 base, leaving 12 bases of the junction unmatched.

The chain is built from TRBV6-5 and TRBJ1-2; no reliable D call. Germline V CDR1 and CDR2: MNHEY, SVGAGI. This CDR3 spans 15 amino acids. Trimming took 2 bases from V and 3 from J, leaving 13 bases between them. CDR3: CASSYASGLDYGYTF. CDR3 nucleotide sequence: TGTGCCAGCAGTTACGCCTCGGGTTTAGACTATGGCTACACCTTC.

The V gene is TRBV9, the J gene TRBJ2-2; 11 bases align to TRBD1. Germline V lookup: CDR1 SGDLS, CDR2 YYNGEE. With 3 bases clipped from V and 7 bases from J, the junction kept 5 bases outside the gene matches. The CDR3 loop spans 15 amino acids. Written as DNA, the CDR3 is TGTGCCAGCAGCGGGACAGGGGGCGCAGGCGGGGAGCTGTTTTTT. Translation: CASSGTGGAGGELFF.

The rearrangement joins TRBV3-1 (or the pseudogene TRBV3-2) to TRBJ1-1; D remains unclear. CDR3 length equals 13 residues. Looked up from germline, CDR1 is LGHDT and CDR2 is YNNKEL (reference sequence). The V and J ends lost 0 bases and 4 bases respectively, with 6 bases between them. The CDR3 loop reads CASSQDRSTEAFF. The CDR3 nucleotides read TGTGCCAGCAGCCAAGATCGTAGCACTGAAGCTTTCTTT.

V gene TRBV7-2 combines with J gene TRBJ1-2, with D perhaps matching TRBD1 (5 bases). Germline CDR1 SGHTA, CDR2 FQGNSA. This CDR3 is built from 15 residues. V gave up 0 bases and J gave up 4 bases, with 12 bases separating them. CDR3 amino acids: CASSLAPGDGYGYTF. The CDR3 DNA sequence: TGTGCCAGCAGCTTAGCCCCGGGGGATGGCTATGGCTACACCTTC.

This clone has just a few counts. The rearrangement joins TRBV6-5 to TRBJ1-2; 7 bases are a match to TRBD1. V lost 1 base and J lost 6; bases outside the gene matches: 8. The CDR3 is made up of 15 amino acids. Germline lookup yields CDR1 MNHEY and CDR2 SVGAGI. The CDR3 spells CASSYLAEGGDGYTF. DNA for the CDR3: TGTGCCAGCAGTTACTTGGCGGAAGGGGGCGATGGCTACACCTTC.

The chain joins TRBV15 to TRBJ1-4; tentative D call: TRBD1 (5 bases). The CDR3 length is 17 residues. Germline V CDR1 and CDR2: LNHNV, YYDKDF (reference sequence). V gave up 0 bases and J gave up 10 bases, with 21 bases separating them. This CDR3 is CATSRDFGDRDSGKLFF. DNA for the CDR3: TGTGCCACCAGCAGAGATTTTGGGGACCGCGATAGCGGAAAACTGTTTTTT.

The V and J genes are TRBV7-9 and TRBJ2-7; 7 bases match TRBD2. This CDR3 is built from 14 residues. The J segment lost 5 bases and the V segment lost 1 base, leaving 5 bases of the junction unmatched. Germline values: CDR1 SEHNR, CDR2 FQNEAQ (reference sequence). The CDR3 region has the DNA TGTGCCAGCAGCTTAGGGGCGGGAGTAGACGAGCAGTACTTC. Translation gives CASSLGAGVDEQYF.

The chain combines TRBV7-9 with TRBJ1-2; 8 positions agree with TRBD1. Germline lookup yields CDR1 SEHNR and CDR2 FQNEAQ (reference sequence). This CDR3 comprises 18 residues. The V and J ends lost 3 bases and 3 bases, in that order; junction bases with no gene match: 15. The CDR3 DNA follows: TGTGCCAGCAGCTTGAGACCGACAGGGGTTCCGAGGGACTATGGCTACACCTTC. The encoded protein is CASSLRPTGVPRDYGYTF.